Sequencing of this T cell receptor (beta chain) was carried out in a study of CXCR3-negative and CXCR3-positive naive CD8 T cells. Study-wide background: Every library held about 1.5 +/- 0.3 million TRB reads, and the total came to around 140 million.

Study results and caveats: CXCR3-expressing naive cells carried TRB CDR3s more hydrophobic than those of CXCR3-negative naive cells. Diversity ran similarly high across both naive subsets but far lower in memory CD8+ cells.

In regard to this clonotype: What it binds is unknown.

The authors made the TRB cDNA libraries by 5' RACE using UMI labels. TCRdb processed the 5' RACE reads again and assigns one entry to each CDR3 protein, with no DNA. The sample totals some 6,600 distinct CDR3 sequences. This receptor was obtained from a human donor in good health. Some clones in this sample may be carry-over from other donors' samples. Sequencing was done on a sample of naive CXCR3+ CD8+ T cells from blood. Sample subset: CD45RO-CCR7+CD27+CD95- naive CD8+ T cells expressing CXCR3 (TNR3+).

The CDR3 sequence: CASSLVSSGSNEQFF. V gene TRBV7-8 combines with J gene TRBJ2-1; TCRdb outputs TRBD2, but without DNA this stays unchecked. The CDR3 length is 15 residues. Germline CDR1 is SGHVS and CDR2 is FQNEAQ.